A selection of T cell receptor beta chains follows, all from one sample in a study of T-cell reconstitution after alpha-beta-depleted transplantation in children. MiXCR was run by TCRdb on the PCR reads, yielding one entry per CDR3 protein. The sample contains a few hundred thousand distinct CDR3 sequences, approximately 10% of which appear only once. This material consisted of PBMCs from the stem cell graft donor, taken from the stem cell graft. These receptors all come from a human donor who donated a stem cell graft to a child with acute myeloid leukemia. Each CDR3 is given with its conserved first and last residue. A D gene is named only where the DNA matches it firmly. Size is stated for part of the rows, as once, few or many counts, or as a class when the clone is expanded.

>TRBV6-2/TRBV6-3|TRBJ2-2|.|many
CASSQNPGGTGELFF
TGTGCCAGCAGTCAGAACCCTGGTGGAACCGGGGAGCTGTTTTTT
>TRBV27|TRBJ1-6|.|many
CASSSKNPGHATYNSPLHF
TGTGCCAGCAGTTCGAAGAACCCGGGACACGCAACTTATAATTCACCCCTCCACTTT
>TRBV19|TRBJ1-4|.|.
CASSADTLTNEKLFF
TGTGCCAGTAGTGCGGACACCTTGACGAATGAAAAACTGTTTTTT
>TRBV5-5|TRBJ1-4|.|.
CASSLAPTEKLFF
TGTGCCAGCAGCTTGGCGCCCACGGAAAAACTGTTTTTT
>TRBV6-2/TRBV6-3|TRBJ1-5|TRBD1|few
CASSYSYRGTGAQGSNQPQHF
TGTGCCAGCAGTTACTCGTACCGCGGGACAGGGGCTCAGGGGAGCAATCAGCCCCAGCATTTT
>TRBV11-2|TRBJ2-2|.|.
CASSLHATGELFF
TGTGCCAGCAGCTTACACGCCACCGGGGAGCTGTTTTTT
>TRBV7-2|TRBJ1-4|TRBD1|few
CASSPQGSNNEKLFF
TGTGCCAGCAGCCCACAGGGGTCAAACAATGAAAAACTGTTTTTT
>TRBV11-2|TRBJ2-1|.|.
CASSFGPSKGNEQFF
TGTGCCAGCAGCTTCGGCCCTAGCAAGGGTAATGAGCAGTTCTTC
>TRBV2|TRBJ2-7|TRBD2|few
CASSRGGRVSSYEQYF
TGTGCCAGCAGCAGAGGAGGGAGGGTTTCGTCCTACGAGCAGTACTTC
>TRBV20-1|TRBJ1-2|.|few
CSARVGGNYGYTF
TGCAGTGCTAGAGTTGGCGGGAACTATGGCTACACCTTC
>TRBV6-5|TRBJ2-7|TRBD2|.
CASSLVAGEYQYF
TGTGCCAGCAGCCTGGTAGCGGGAGAATATCAGTACTTC
>TRBV5-1|TRBJ2-5|.|.
CASSLTLPIGQQETQYF
TGCGCCAGCAGCTTGACCCTACCGATTGGGCAACAAGAGACCCAGTACTTC
>TRBV7-8|TRBJ1-5|.|few
CASSLAGFNQPQHF
TGTGCCAGCAGCTTAGCGGGGTTCAATCAGCCCCAGCATTTT
>TRBV24-1|TRBJ2-6|.|few
CATSDLQEGDGANVLTF
TGTGCCACCAGTGATTTGCAAGAGGGGGATGGGGCCAACGTCCTGACTTTC
>TRBV12-3/TRBV12-4|TRBJ1-1|.|.
CASSLWGTLVEAFF
TGTGCCAGCAGTTTATGGGGGACCCTAGTGGAGGCTTTCTTT
>TRBV12-3/TRBV12-4|TRBJ2-1|.|few
CASSFIGVSYNEQFF
TGTGCCAGCAGTTTTATAGGGGTTTCCTACAATGAGCAGTTCTTC
>TRBV7-2|TRBJ1-2|TRBD1|.
CASSLVAGGNGYTF
TGTGCCAGCAGCTTAGTGGCAGGGGGCAATGGCTACACCTTC
>TRBV21-1|TRBJ2-5|.|many
CASSKGPAGGLVETQYF
TGTGCCAGCAGCAAAGGGCCAGCGGGAGGCTTAGTGGAGACCCAGTACTTC
>TRBV7-2|TRBJ1-2|TRBD1|many
CASSLTRQGAGYTF
TGTGCCAGCAGCTTAACCAGACAGGGTGCCGGCTACACCTTC
>TRBV12-3/TRBV12-4|TRBJ2-2|TRBD1|many
CASSSPAGGDTGELFF
TGTGCCAGCAGTTCCCCGGCAGGGGGAGACACCGGGGAGCTGTTTTTT
>TRBV20-1|TRBJ1-1|.|few
CSAEGAGTQTMNTEAFF
TGCAGTGCAGAGGGTGCAGGGACCCAGACCATGAACACTGAAGCTTTCTTT
>TRBV3-1|TRBJ1-1|TRBD1|.
CASSQIGQGRVMNTEAFF
TGTGCCAGCAGCCAAATCGGACAGGGCCGCGTTATGAACACTGAAGCTTTCTTT
>TRBV18|TRBJ2-7|.|.
CASSPRQALNYEQYF
TGTGCCAGCTCACCAAGACAGGCCCTTAACTACGAGCAGTACTTC
>TRBV10-3|TRBJ2-4|.|.
CAISGGGENIQYF
TGTGCCATCAGTGGAGGGGGGGAAAACATTCAGTACTTC
>TRBV20-1|TRBJ1-5|TRBD1|.
CSATGQINQPQHF
TGCAGTGCTACGGGACAGATCAATCAGCCCCAGCATTTT
>TRBV4-1|TRBJ2-7|.|.
CASTYTQGYEQYF
TGCGCCAGCACCTACACCCAGGGCTACGAGCAGTACTTC
>TRBV20-1|TRBJ2-7|TRBD2|.
CSARTGGGPSYEQYF
TGCAGTGCTAGAACTGGGGGAGGGCCGAGCTACGAGCAGTACTTC
>TRBV12-3/TRBV12-4|TRBJ1-1|.|few
CASSTTGYMNTEAFF
TGTGCCAGCAGTACTACAGGCTACATGAACACTGAAGCTTTCTTT
>TRBV20-1|TRBJ2-6|TRBD1|many
CSATGGRGANVLTF
TGCAGTGCTACAGGGGGAAGAGGGGCCAACGTCCTGACTTTC
>TRBV11-2|TRBJ2-2|TRBD2|.
CASSLGSGLADTGELFF
TGTGCCAGCAGCTTAGGATCGGGACTAGCAGACACCGGGGAGCTGTTTTTT
>TRBV5-1|TRBJ2-3|.|many
CASSWADTSTDTQYF
TGCGCCAGCAGCTGGGCGGATACTAGCACAGATACGCAGTATTTT
>TRBV7-6|TRBJ2-5|TRBD1|.
CASSPGGQGSLKETQYF
TGTGCCAGCAGCCCCGGGGGACAGGGTTCATTAAAAGAGACCCAGTACTTC
>TRBV5-1|TRBJ1-6|.|.
CASGSGGSPLHF
TGCGCCAGCGGGAGTGGTGGGTCACCCCTCCACTTT
>TRBV10-3|TRBJ2-2|TRBD2|few
CAISPPGLASGELFF
TGTGCCATCAGTCCTCCGGGACTAGCGTCCGGGGAGCTGTTTTTT
>TRBV24-1|TRBJ2-3|TRBD1|many
CATSDPGQGVADTQYF
TGTGCCACCAGTGACCCCGGACAGGGAGTTGCAGATACGCAGTATTTT
>TRBV13|TRBJ2-2|TRBD2|.
CASTLKRGASLNTGELFF
TGTGCCAGCACCCTAAAGCGGGGGGCCTCCTTGAACACCGGGGAGCTGTTTTTT
>TRBV5-1|TRBJ2-3|.|few
CASSPGTTNTQYF
TGCGCCAGCAGCCCGGGGACGACAAATACGCAGTATTTT
>TRBV9|TRBJ2-5|.|few
CASSVAAQFPQYF
TGTGCCAGCAGCGTAGCGGCACAGTTTCCCCAGTACTTC
>TRBV20-1|TRBJ1-5|.|few
CSAREGVGQPQHF
TGCAGTGCTAGAGAAGGGGTCGGACAGCCCCAGCATTTT
>TRBV20-1|TRBJ2-5|.|many
CSARDFLGGETQYF
TGCAGTGCTAGAGATTTCCTGGGAGGAGAGACCCAGTACTTC
>TRBV4-2|TRBJ2-1|TRBD2|few
CASSPLAVAYNEQFF
TGTGCCAGCAGCCCCCTAGCGGTCGCTTACAATGAGCAGTTCTTC
>TRBV12-3/TRBV12-4|TRBJ2-2|.|many
CASSPTGFTGELFF
TGTGCCAGCAGTCCCACAGGTTTCACCGGGGAGCTGTTTTTT
>TRBV14|TRBJ2-1|TRBD1|.
CASSQDGTGMYNEQFF
TGTGCCAGCAGCCAAGATGGGACAGGGATGTACAATGAGCAGTTCTTC
>TRBV5-5|TRBJ1-2|.|.
CASSFNPGDYGYTF
TGTGCCAGCAGCTTTAATCCGGGGGACTATGGCTACACCTTC
>TRBV18|TRBJ2-1|TRBD1|few
CASSLGTGADNEQFF
TGTGCCAGCTCACTCGGGACAGGGGCTGACAATGAGCAGTTCTTC
>TRBV20-1|TRBJ2-5|.|few
CSAAQTGIQETQYF
TGCAGTGCTGCCCAGACAGGTATACAAGAGACCCAGTACTTC
>TRBV12-3/TRBV12-4|TRBJ1-3|TRBD1|.
CASSSRTGGGNTIYF
TGTGCCAGCAGTTCCCGGACAGGGGGTGGAAACACCATATATTTT
>TRBV5-1|TRBJ1-4|.|.
CASRAGTGLNSGEKLFF
TGCGCCAGCAGAGCTGGGACGGGCCTTAATTCGGGGGAAAAACTGTTTTTT
>TRBV7-8|TRBJ2-4|TRBD1|.
CASSQDRILAKNIQYF
TGTGCCAGCAGCCAGGACAGGATCCTAGCCAAAAACATTCAGTACTTC
>TRBV29-1|TRBJ2-1|.|.
CSVPTYNEQFF
TGCAGCGTTCCCACCTACAATGAGCAGTTCTTC
>TRBV20-1|TRBJ2-5|.|once
CSAGSALGMETQYF
TGCAGTGCTGGATCCGCCCTTGGCATGGAGACCCAGTACTTC
>TRBV9|TRBJ2-7|.|.
CASSVGSIAERQYF
TGTGCCAGCAGCGTAGGGTCGATAGCGGAACGTCAGTACTTC
>TRBV6-5|TRBJ1-4|.|many
CASSYLVGGNEKLFF
TGTGCCAGCAGTTACCTTGTGGGAGGGAATGAAAAACTGTTTTTT
>TRBV4-2|TRBJ2-7|.|few
CASSQDLEGGYEQYF
TGTGCCAGCAGCCAAGATTTGGAAGGGGGCTACGAGCAGTACTTC
>TRBV5-1|TRBJ2-7|TRBD1|few
CASSSGIRDRGHEQYF
TGCGCCAGCAGCTCGGGAATCCGGGACAGGGGCCACGAGCAGTACTTC
>TRBV2|TRBJ2-1|.|many
CASRAGAGTNNEQFF
TGTGCCAGCAGAGCCGGAGCCGGGACAAACAATGAGCAGTTCTTC
>TRBV29-1|TRBJ2-7|.|.
CSATDGVTEQYF
TGCAGCGCGACGGACGGAGTCACCGAGCAGTACTTC
>TRBV5-1|TRBJ1-1|.|.
CASSPVGDSEAFF
TGCGCCAGCAGCCCGGTGGGGGACTCTGAAGCTTTCTTT
>TRBV6-2/TRBV6-3|TRBJ2-1|TRBD2|.
CASSPSGSAYNEQFF
TGTGCCAGCAGCCCGAGCGGGAGTGCCTACAATGAGCAGTTCTTC
>TRBV20-1|TRBJ1-2|.|few
CSALSSAVGMSYGYTF
TGCAGTGCGTTGAGCTCGGCAGTAGGGATGAGCTATGGCTACACCTTC